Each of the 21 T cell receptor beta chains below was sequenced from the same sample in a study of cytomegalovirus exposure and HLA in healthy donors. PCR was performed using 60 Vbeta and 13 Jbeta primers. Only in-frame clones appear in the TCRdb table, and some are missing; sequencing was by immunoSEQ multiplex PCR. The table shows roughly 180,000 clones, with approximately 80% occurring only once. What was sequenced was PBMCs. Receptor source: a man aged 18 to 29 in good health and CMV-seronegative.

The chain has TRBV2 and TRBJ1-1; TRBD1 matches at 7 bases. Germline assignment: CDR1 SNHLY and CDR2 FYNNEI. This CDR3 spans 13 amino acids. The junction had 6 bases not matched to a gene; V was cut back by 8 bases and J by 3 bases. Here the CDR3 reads CASGQDEDTEAFF. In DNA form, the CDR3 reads TGTGCCAGCGGACAGGACGAGGACACTGAAGCTTTCTTT.

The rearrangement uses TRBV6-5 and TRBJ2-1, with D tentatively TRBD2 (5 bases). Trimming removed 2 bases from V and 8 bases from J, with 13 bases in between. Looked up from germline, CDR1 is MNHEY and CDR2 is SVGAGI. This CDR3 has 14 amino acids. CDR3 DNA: TGTGCCAGCAGTTACAGGGTAGCGAGCCATGAGCAGTTCTTC. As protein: CASSYRVASHEQFF.

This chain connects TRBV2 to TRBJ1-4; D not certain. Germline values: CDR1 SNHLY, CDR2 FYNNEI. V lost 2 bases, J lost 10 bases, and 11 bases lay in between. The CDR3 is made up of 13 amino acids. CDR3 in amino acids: CASSEIVIGKLFF. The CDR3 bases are TGTGCCAGCAGTGAAATAGTAATCGGAAAACTGTTTTTT.

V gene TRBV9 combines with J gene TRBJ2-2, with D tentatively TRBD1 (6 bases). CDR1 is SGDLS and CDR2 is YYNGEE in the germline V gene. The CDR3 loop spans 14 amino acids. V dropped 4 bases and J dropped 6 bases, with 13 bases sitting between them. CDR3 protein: CASSTGSLSGELFF. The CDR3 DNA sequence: TGTGCCAGCAGCACAGGGAGCTTATCCGGGGAGCTGTTTTTT.

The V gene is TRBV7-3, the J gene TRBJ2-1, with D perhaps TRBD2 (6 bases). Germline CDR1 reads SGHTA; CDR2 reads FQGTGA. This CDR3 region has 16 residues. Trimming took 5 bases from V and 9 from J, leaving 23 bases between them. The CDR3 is CASSPPGGVRVSEQFF. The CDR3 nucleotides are TGTGCCAGCAGCCCACCCGGCGGGGTTCGGGTGAGTGAGCAGTTCTTC.

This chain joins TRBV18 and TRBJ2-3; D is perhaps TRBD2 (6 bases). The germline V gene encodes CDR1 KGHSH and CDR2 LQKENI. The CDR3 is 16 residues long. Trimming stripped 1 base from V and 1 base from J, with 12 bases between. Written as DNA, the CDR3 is TGTGCCAGCTCACCACGGGTTAGCGGCCGCACAGATACGCAGTATTTT. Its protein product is CASSPRVSGRTDTQYF. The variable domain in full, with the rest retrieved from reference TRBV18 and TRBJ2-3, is NAGVMQNPRHLVRRRGQEARLRCSPMKGHSHVYWYRQLPEEGLKFMVYLQKENIIDESGMPKERFSAEFPKEGPSILRIQQVVRGDSAAYFCASSPRVSGRTDTQYFGPGTRLTVL.

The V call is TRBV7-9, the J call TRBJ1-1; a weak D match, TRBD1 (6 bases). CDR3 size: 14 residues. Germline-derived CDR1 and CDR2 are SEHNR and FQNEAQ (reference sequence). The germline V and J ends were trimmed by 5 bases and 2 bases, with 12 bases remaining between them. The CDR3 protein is CASSAGTINTEAFF. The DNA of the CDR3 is TGTGCCAGCAGCGCCGGGACAATTAACACTGAAGCTTTCTTT.

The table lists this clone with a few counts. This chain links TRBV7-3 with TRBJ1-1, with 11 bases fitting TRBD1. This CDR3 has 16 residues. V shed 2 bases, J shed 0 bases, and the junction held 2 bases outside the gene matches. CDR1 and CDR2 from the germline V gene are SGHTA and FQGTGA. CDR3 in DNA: TGTGCCAGCAGCTTAGGACAGGGGGCGCTGAACACTGAAGCTTTCTTT. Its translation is CASSLGQGALNTEAFF.

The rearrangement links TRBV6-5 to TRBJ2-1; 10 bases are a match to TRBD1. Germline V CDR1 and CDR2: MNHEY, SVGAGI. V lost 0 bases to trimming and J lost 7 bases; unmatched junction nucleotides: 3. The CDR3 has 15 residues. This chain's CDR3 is CASSYSGTGANEQFF. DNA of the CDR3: TGTGCCAGCAGTTACTCCGGGACAGGGGCAAATGAGCAGTTCTTC.

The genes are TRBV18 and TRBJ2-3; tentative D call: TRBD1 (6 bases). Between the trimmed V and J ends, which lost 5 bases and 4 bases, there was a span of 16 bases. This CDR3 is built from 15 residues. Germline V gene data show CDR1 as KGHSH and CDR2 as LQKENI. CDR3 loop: CASSTDRGVADTQYF. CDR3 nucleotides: TGTGCCAGCTCAACGGACAGAGGGGTGGCAGATACGCAGTATTTT.

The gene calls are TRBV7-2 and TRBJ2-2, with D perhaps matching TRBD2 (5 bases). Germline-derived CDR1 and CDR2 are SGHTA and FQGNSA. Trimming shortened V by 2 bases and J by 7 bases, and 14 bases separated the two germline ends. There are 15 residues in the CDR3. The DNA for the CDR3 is TGTGCCAGCAGCTTACCGGGAATACCCCGCGGGGAGCTGTTTTTT. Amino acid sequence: CASSLPGIPRGELFF.

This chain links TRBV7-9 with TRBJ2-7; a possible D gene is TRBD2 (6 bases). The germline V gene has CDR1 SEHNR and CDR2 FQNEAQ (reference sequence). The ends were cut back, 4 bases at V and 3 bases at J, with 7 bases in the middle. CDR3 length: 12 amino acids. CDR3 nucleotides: TGTGCCAGCAGCTACGGGGGCTACGAGCAGTACTTC. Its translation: CASSYGGYEQYF.

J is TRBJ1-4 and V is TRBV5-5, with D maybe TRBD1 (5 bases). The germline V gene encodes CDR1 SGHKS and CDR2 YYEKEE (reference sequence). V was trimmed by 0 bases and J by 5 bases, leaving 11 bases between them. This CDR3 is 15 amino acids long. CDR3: CASSLVQGLNEKLFF. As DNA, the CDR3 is TGTGCCAGCAGCTTGGTTCAGGGCCTAAATGAAAAACTGTTTTTT.

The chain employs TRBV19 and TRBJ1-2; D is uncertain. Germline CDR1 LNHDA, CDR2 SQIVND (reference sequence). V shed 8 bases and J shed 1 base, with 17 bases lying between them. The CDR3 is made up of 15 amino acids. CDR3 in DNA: TGTGCCAGTCAAGTGGCGGCGGGGAATAACTATGGCTACACCTTC. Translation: CASQVAAGNNYGYTF.

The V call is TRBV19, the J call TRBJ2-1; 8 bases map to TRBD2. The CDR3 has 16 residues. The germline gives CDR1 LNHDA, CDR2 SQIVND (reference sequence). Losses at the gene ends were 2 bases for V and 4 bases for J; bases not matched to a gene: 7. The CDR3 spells CASSILTGGAYNEQFF. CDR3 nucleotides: TGTGCCAGTAGTATACTGACCGGGGGGGCTTACAATGAGCAGTTCTTC.

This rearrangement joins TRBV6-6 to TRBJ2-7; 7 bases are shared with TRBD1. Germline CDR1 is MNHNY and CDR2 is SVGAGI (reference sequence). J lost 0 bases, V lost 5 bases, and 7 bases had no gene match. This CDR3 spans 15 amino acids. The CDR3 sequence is CASSVDRVSSYEQYF. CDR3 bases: TGTGCCAGCAGTGTCGACAGGGTCAGCTCCTACGAGCAGTACTTC.

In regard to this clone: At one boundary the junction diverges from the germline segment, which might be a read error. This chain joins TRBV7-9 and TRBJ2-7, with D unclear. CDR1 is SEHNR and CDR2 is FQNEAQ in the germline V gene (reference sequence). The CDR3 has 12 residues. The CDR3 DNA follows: TGTTCCAGCAGCCACATGAACTACGAGCAGTACTTC. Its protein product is CSSSHMNYEQYF.

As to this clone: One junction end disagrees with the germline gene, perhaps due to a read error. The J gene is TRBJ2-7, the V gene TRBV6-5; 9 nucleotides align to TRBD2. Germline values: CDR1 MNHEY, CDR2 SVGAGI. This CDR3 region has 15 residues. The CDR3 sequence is CANSSTVAGENEQYF. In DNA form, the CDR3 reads TGTGCCAACAGTTCCACGGTAGCGGGAGAGAACGAGCAGTACTTC.

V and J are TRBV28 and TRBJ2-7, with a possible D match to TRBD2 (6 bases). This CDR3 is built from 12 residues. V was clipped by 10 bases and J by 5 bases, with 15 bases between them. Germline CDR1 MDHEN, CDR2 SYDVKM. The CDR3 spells CATGGTADEQYF. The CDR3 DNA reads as TGTGCCACCGGGGGAACAGCCGACGAGCAGTACTTC.

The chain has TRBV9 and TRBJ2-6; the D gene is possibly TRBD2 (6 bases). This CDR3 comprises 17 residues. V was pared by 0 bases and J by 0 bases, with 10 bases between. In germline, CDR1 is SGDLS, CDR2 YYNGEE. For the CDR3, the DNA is TGTGCCAGCAGCGTAGACGGGGGAAGCTCTGGGGCCAACGTCCTGACTTTC. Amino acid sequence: CASSVDGGSSGANVLTF.

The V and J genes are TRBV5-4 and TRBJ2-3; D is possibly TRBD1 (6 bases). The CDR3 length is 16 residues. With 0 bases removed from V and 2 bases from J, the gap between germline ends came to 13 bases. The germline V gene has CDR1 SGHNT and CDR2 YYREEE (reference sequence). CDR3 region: CASSLGGRTDTDTQYF. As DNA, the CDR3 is TGTGCCAGCAGCTTGGGTGGTAGGACAGACACAGATACGCAGTATTTT.